These 17 T cell receptor beta chains share one sample of origin, sequenced in a study of identical twins. TCRdb redid the calling of the 5' RACE reads with MiXCR, one entry per CDR3 protein. The table shows 1.5 million to 2 million distinct CDR3 sequences, with around 33% occurring only once. Sequencing was carried out using cord blood. Receptors originate from a newborn girl in good health.

This clonotype was seen a few times. The chain uses TRBV20-1 and TRBJ2-1; 13 bases map to TRBD2. Germline V gene data show CDR1 as DFQATT and CDR2 as SNEGSKA (reference sequence). CDR3 length: 12 residues. The CDR3 reads CRGTSGENEQFF. CDR3 coding DNA: TGCAGGGGGACTAGCGGGGAGAATGAGCAGTTCTTC.

V gene TRBV5-1 combines with J gene TRBJ2-5; 7 nucleotides match TRBD2. This CDR3 has 15 amino acids. The germline CDR1 and CDR2 sequences are SGHRS and YFSETQ. V lost 4 bases and J lost 5; bases outside the gene matches: 11. CDR3 in DNA: TGCGCCAGCAGCGCTACCCTTCTAGCGGCCGAGACCCAGTACTTC. This gives the protein CASSATLLAAETQYF. Together with reference TRBV5-1 and TRBJ2-5, the CDR3 gives the full variable domain: KAGVTQTPRYLIKTRGQQVTLSCSPISGHRSVSWYQQTPGQGLQFLFEYFSETQRNKGNFPGRFSGRQFSNSRSEMNVSTLELGDSALYLCASSATLLAAETQYFGPGTRLLVL.

This clonotype appeared a few times. The chain couples TRBV24-1 to TRBJ2-3, with D unclear. The CDR3 spans 13 residues. CDR1 and CDR2 (germline): KGHDR, SFDVKD. V lost 10 bases to trimming and J lost 1 base, with 11 bases between them. The CDR3 protein is CATPNLCTDTQYF. CDR3 DNA: TGTGCCACTCCAAATCTTTGCACAGATACGCAGTATTTT.

The V gene is TRBV28, the J gene TRBJ1-6; TRBD1 might be the D (6 bases). The V and J ends lost 5 bases and 0 bases respectively, with 17 bases between them. CDR3 length: 18 amino acids. CDR1 MDHEN and CDR2 SYDVKM come from the germline V gene. The CDR3 sequence is CASSRPGHPSSYNSPLHF. CDR3 nucleotide sequence: TGTGCCAGCAGTCGACCGGGACACCCAAGCTCCTATAATTCACCCCTCCACTTT.

The CDR3 nucleotides read TGTGCCAGCAGCTCCGGGACCCTAAACAATGAGCAGTTCTTC. It encodes CASSSGTLNNEQFF. V and J are TRBV7-8 and TRBJ2-1; D is possibly TRBD1 or TRBD2 (5 bases each). This CDR3 has 14 residues. V was trimmed by 4 bases and J by 5 bases, leaving 12 bases between them. The germline gives CDR1 SGHVS, CDR2 FQNEAQ.

The J gene is TRBJ1-5, the V gene TRBV20-1, with a tentative D call TRBD1 (6 bases). The V end was cut by 2 bases, the J end by 6 bases, with 11 bases between. This CDR3 has 13 amino acids. Per germline, CDR1 DFQATT and CDR2 SNEGSKA (reference sequence). The CDR3 DNA reads as TGCAGTGCTAGATGGACGACAGGTCAGCCCCAGCATTTT. It encodes CSARWTTGQPQHF.

The rearrangement joins TRBV10-3 to TRBJ2-2; D not resolved. Germline CDR1 ENHRY, CDR2 SYGVKD. There are 19 residues in the CDR3. V shed 7 bases and J shed 0 bases, with 24 bases lying between them. The CDR3 loop reads CAIKAGLADPKSNTGELFF. As DNA, the CDR3 is TGTGCCATCAAGGCAGGATTGGCAGACCCTAAATCGAACACCGGGGAGCTGTTTTTT.

V and J are TRBV5-1 and TRBJ1-2, with D perhaps matching TRBD1 (6 bases). The V and J ends lost 9 bases and 0 bases respectively, with 12 bases between them. The CDR3 sequence is 13 residues long. Germline V gene sequence: CDR1 SGHRS, CDR2 YFSETQ. The CDR3 region has the DNA TGCGCCACCCTGACAGGTCCTAACTATGGCTACACCTTC. Translating it yields CATLTGPNYGYTF.

The V and J genes are TRBV3-1 and TRBJ2-1, with D unclear. Germline V CDR1 and CDR2: LGHDT, YNNKEL (reference sequence). Trimming left V 1 base short and J 0 bases short, with 10 bases between. This CDR3 spans 16 amino acids. In nucleotides, the CDR3 is TGTGCCAGCAGCCAAGGTCGGCTAGTCTCCTACAATGAGCAGTTCTTC. This gives the protein CASSQGRLVSYNEQFF.

As concerns this clonotype: Its ends do not fully match the called genes, so a read error is possible. The chain uses TRBV28 and TRBJ2-7; no clear D. The germline gives CDR1 MDHEN, CDR2 SYDVKM. The CDR3 totals 15 residues. Here the CDR3 DNA reads TGTGCCAGCAGTCCCCATAGGCTGTCGGCCTACGAGCGGTACTTC. This codes for CASSPHRLSAYERYF.

Of note for this clonotype: Relative to the germline gene, one junction end is altered; a read error may explain this. The chain combines TRBV9 with TRBJ1-3, with 8 bases lining up with TRBD1. Germline V gene sequence: CDR1 SGDLS, CDR2 YYNGEE. CDR3 length: 16 residues. Here the CDR3 reads CASSVDRQGTGNTIYF. The CDR3 region has the DNA TGCGCCAGCAGCGTAGATCGACAGGGGACCGGAAACACCATATATTTT. Variable domain in full (rest from reference TRBV9 and TRBJ1-3): DSGVTQTPKHLITATGQRVTLRCSPRSGDLSVYWYQQSLDQGLQFLIQYYNGEERAKGNILERFSAQQFPDLHSELNLSSLELGDSALYFCASSVDRQGTGNTIYFGEGSWLTVV.

The gene calls are TRBV28 and TRBJ2-5, with TRBD1 as a possible D gene (5 bases). V gave up 4 bases and J gave up 0 bases, with 9 bases separating them. There are 14 residues in the CDR3. Germline CDR1 reads MDHEN; CDR2 reads SYDVKM. For the CDR3, the DNA is TGTGCCAGCAGTTGGCCAGGGTACCAAGAGACCCAGTACTTC. Protein: CASSWPGYQETQYF.

The rearrangement uses TRBV28 and TRBJ1-2; D unclear. The CDR3 sequence is 14 residues long. V was pared by 7 bases and J by 4 bases, with 16 bases between. CDR1 is MDHEN, CDR2 SYDVKM, per germline. CDR3 DNA sequence: TGTGCCAGCACCCTCTCAGTTGGAAGCTATGGCTACACCTTC. Its protein is CASTLSVGSYGYTF.

The chain uses TRBV20-1 and TRBJ2-3, with a possible D match to TRBD2 (5 bases). The CDR3 runs 14 residues. Germline V lookup: CDR1 DFQATT, CDR2 SNEGSKA (reference sequence). The ends were cut back, 2 bases at V and 4 bases at J, with 13 bases in the middle. The CDR3 here is CSARPAGVSDTQYF. CDR3 nucleotides: TGCAGTGCTAGACCCGCCGGGGTGTCAGATACGCAGTATTTT.

The V call is TRBV20-1, the J call TRBJ2-2; perhaps TRBD2 as D (6 bases). Germline assignment: CDR1 DFQATT and CDR2 SNEGSKA (reference sequence). V was trimmed by 3 bases and J by 5 bases, leaving 10 bases between them. The CDR3 is 13 residues long. CDR3 protein: CSASGSGTGELFF. The CDR3 nucleotides are TGCAGTGCTAGCGGGAGTGGGACCGGGGAGCTGTTTTTT.

In its sample, this clonotype was seen many times. The chain has TRBV2 and TRBJ1-2; 10 bases match TRBD1. The CDR3 totals 12 residues. J gave up 7 bases and V 4 bases, and 0 bases lay outside the gene matches. Germline V CDR1 and CDR2: SNHLY, FYNNEI. As DNA, the CDR3 is TGTGCCAGCAGTGGGGACAGGGGTGGCTACACCTTC. Translating gives CASSGDRGGYTF. The full variable domain, with the rest looked up from reference TRBV2 and TRBJ1-2, is EPEVTQTPSHQVTQMGQEVILRCVPISNHLYFYWYRQILGQKVEFLVSFYNNEISEKSEIFDDQFSVERPDGSNFTLKIRSTKLEDSAMYFCASSGDRGGYTFGSGTRLTVV.

The table lists this clonotype with a few counts. The rearrangement uses TRBV24-1 and TRBJ2-1; 7 bases match TRBD2. The V segment lost 3 bases and the J segment 1 base; nucleotides outside the gene matches: 11. The CDR3 consists of 18 residues. Per the germline V gene, CDR1 is KGHDR and CDR2 is SFDVKD. The CDR3 sequence is CATSDRWGGPGSYNEQFF. In DNA form, the CDR3 reads TGTGCCACCAGTGATCGTTGGGGAGGGCCAGGATCCTACAATGAGCAGTTCTTC.